The clone carrying this T cell receptor (beta chain) was seen many times. Its antigen is not identified. Trimming removed 7 bases at V and 1 base at J, with 14 bases between. The length of the CDR3 is 13 residues. Germline CDR1 SQVTM, CDR2 ANQGSEA. Orbital computed tomography, together with clinical symptoms, serum thyroxine, TRAb and thyroid ultrasound, was used for diagnosis. As the template, RNA transcripts were used to amplify TCR beta CDR3 regions. Second-round multiplex PCR came after first-round RT-PCR with HTBI primers. Via MiXCR, TCRdb re-called the multiplex PCR reads, giving one row per CDR3 protein. The sample consists of about 1.2 million distinct CDR3 sequences, 35% to 40% of them appearing once. This entry comes from a study of Graves' ophthalmopathy and Graves' hyperthyroidism. Study-wide results and caveats: Blood samples also showed most expanded thyroid clonotypes exceeding 0.001 frequency. Ophthalmopathy progression predictions by the model showed roughly 77% specificity and about 68% sensitivity. Cross-validated, the 13-signature model showed 87.88%/81.08% sensitivity/specificity, and 80%/75% in the test set.

This clonotype originated in an adult man with Graves' hyperthyroidism. Sequencing was done on a sample of peripheral blood or thyroid tissue (not recorded which). The chain carries TRBV29-1 and TRBJ2-7, with D unclear. CDR3 sequence: CSARPETSYEQYF. CDR3 bases: TGCAGCGCTCGACCCGAGACGTCCTACGAGCAGTACTTC.